Listed below are T cell receptor beta chains from one sample, sequenced in a study of Graves' ophthalmopathy and Graves' hyperthyroidism. TCRdb called the multiplex PCR reads again in MiXCR, with one record for every CDR3 protein. Of about 380,000 distinct CDR3 sequences listed, 15% are singletons. The sequencing sample was made of peripheral blood. The receptors stem from a woman aged 18-29 years with stable Graves' hyperthyroidism. Each CDR3 is given without its conserved first and last residue. A clone size is listed for some rows: how often the clone was seen (once, few, many), or a class if it is expanded.

v_call clone_size cdr3_aa
TRBV6-1 many ASRQGETQY
TRBV7-2 . ASSLYQGNSPLH
TRBV13 many ASSLTSETQY
TRBV6-1 many ASTRDRDVNSPLH
TRBV24-1 many ATSVGGHQPQH
TRBV13 . ASSPGSYEAF
TRBV3-1 many ASSPGRSSNQPQH
TRBV19 many ASTEGGEEGRIYGYT
TRBV5-1 . ASSLAIRDTEAF
TRBV7-7 many ASSLEYSRGNTGELF
TRBV5-1 many ASRDPAFTEAF
TRBV3-1 . ASSLGTARRAF
TRBV18 many ASSPGHGKQPQH
TRBV7-9 many ASSLSGNTIY
TRBV6-5 many ASSYRGGPGETQY
TRBV7-6 many ASRWDGNSPLH
TRBV4-1 few ASSQDEGQTLSNQPQH
TRBV27 many ASSLKSQGHERY
TRBV7-8 . ASSLPARRGTEAF
TRBV24-1 many ATSDLPGEGAQY
TRBV6-1 . ASRLGSSEQY
TRBV6-6 many ATPSPGSGWGEAF
TRBV6-1 . TSSEWDRVNSPLH
TRBV15 many ATSSHRGQETQY
TRBV6-5 many ASRYKLRGGMNTEAF
TRBV20-1 once SAISGTGSTEAF
TRBV6-1 . ASKGGQGPNSPLH